The 2 T cell receptor beta chains given below trace back to one sample, sequenced in a study of identical twins. Each CDR3 protein is one row after TCRdb ran MiXCR on the 5' RACE reads. The sample holds roughly 1.6 million distinct CDR3 sequences, around 33% seen once. Sequenced: cord blood. Receptors originate from a newborn girl in good health.

Turning to this clonotype: One end of the junction is discordant with germline, which a read error may explain. The chain couples TRBV11-2 to TRBJ2-7; 9 bases line up with TRBD1. Germline-derived CDR1 and CDR2 are SGHAT and FQNNGV. This CDR3 is built from 15 residues. In DNA, the CDR3 is TGTACCAGCAGCTTAGCCCTGACAGGGGGTTACGAGCAGTACTTC. It yields the protein CTSSLALTGGYEQYF.

The V and J genes are TRBV7-2 and TRBJ1-6; TRBD1 matches 8 bases. After removal of 5 bases from V and 12 bases from J, the junction contained 6 bases not matched to a gene. The CDR3 totals 13 residues. Germline CDR1 SGHTA, CDR2 FQGNSA. The CDR3 sequence is CASSTETGVPLHF. In nucleotides, the CDR3 is TGTGCCAGCAGCACGGAGACAGGGGTACCCCTCCACTTT.